A selection of T cell receptor beta chains follows, all from one sample in a study of blood T cell repertoires in COVID-19. The table came from immunoSEQ multiplex PCR; TCRdb's copy has only in-frame clones and leaves some out. Of tens of thousands of clones in the sample, approximately 90% were seen once. The sample consisted of peripheral blood. Receptors were obtained from a woman aged 55 to 70 with active or convalescent COVID-19. Each CDR3 is given with its conserved first and last residue. The order of the fields is V gene, J gene, CDR3 protein.

>TRBV19|TRBJ2-3
CASSSGTGGHTQYF
>TRBV7-9|TRBJ2-1
CASSSAGGVGEQFF
>TRBV4-3|TRBJ2-3
CASSQGGLAGSTDTQYF
>TRBV4-1|TRBJ1-6
CASSQVVPTGGTYNSPLHF
>TRBV7-7|TRBJ1-5
CASSSGQGRGPDQPQHF
>TRBV27|TRBJ2-7
CASSLSRTTYEQYF
>TRBV5-8|TRBJ2-2
CASFRQGSPGELFF
>TRBV24-1|TRBJ1-2
CATSAQGDRGNYGYTF
>TRBV9|TRBJ2-7
CASSDPRDYEQYF
>TRBV19|TRBJ1-5
CASSKEGYQPQHF
>TRBV24-1|TRBJ2-1
CATRGAGLGAQFF
>TRBV18|TRBJ2-1
CASSPPGRLAGDNEQFF
>TRBV19|TRBJ2-1
CASRRQLDNEQFF
>TRBV6-5|TRBJ1-5
CASSFTGLSNQPQHF
>TRBV5-1|TRBJ1-4
CASRTTGTNEKLFF
>TRBV10-3|TRBJ1-5
CAISEDRGLMSIQPQHF
>TRBV18|TRBJ2-6
CASSPGTGGSGANVLTF
>TRBV19|TRBJ1-5
CASSIGSSGTNQPQHF
>TRBV12-3/TRBV12-4|TRBJ1-3
CASTFFGNTIYF
>TRBV30|TRBJ2-2
CAWSRDTGELFF
>TRBV29-1|TRBJ1-2
CSALGQGFRGYTF
>TRBV10-3|TRBJ2-1
CANQGADEQFF
>TRBV19|TRBJ2-7
CATSRAGYEQYF
>TRBV6-5|TRBJ2-1
CASRSSNEQFF
>TRBV10-3|TRBJ1-2
CAISLDVEGRYGYTF
>TRBV28|TRBJ1-2
CASSLEWAGSRGYGYTF
>TRBV7-3|TRBJ1-1
CASSLDRNTEAFF
>TRBV21-1|TRBJ2-7
CASSKVVAGSYEQYF
>TRBV7-2|TRBJ2-4
CASSTGLAGGPNIQYF
>TRBV30|TRBJ2-7
CAWSEGGVSEQYF
>TRBV4-3|TRBJ1-1
CASSQGRMNTEAFF
>TRBV6-6|TRBJ1-2
CASTRQVDGYTF
>TRBV7-3|TRBJ2-4
CASSSQGGRDIQYF
>TRBV7-9|TRBJ1-6
CASSLVGGYNSPLHF
>TRBV4-1|TRBJ1-6
CASSQDSRSNSPLHF
>TRBV9|TRBJ2-5
CASSPPTDETQYF
>TRBV19|TRBJ2-5
CASSGTSQETQYF
>TRBV5-4|TRBJ1-6
CASSTGQEYSSPLHF